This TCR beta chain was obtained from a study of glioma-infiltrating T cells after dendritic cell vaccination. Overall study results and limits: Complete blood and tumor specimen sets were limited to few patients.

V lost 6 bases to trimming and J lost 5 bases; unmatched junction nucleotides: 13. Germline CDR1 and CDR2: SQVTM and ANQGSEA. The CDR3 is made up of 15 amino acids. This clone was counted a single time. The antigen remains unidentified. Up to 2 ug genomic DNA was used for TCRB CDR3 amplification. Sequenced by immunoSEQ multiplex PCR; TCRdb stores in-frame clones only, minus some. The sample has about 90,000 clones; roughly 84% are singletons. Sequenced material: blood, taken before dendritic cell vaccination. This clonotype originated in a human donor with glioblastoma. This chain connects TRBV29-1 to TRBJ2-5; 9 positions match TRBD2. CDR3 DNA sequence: TGCAGCGTGTGGGGAGGCGGGAGGGCCCGGGAGACCCAGTACTTC. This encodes CSVWGGGRARETQYF.